The next 19 T cell receptor beta chains were all read from a single sample in a study of T cells in women clearing cervical HPV infection. Here immunoSEQ multiplex PCR was the method, and the copy in TCRdb shows in-frame clones only, minus some. In total, the table holds 14,000 or so clones. Sequencing was carried out using blood buffy coat. These receptors were obtained from a woman between 18 and 70 years old with a cervical HPV16 infection that either progressed to CIN3+ or cleared (not recorded which).

On this clone itself: The CDR3 end falls 3 residues outside the read, so it is completed with the germline J gene. The chain couples TRBV5-1 to TRBJ2-7; 7 bases fit TRBD1. The CDR3 has 14 amino acids. The ends lost 4 bases at V and 2 bases at J; junction bases unmatched: 6. Looked up from germline, CDR1 is SGHRS and CDR2 is YFSETQ. Partial CDR3 DNA: TGCGCCAGCAGCCTGGAAGGGGGCCCCTACGAG. This translates into CASSLEGGPYE. The whole CDR3 sequence reads CASSLEGGPYEQYF.

CDR3 DNA, as far as it was read: TGTGCCATCAGTGAGACTGTTGGGCAGTCGTACGAG. Its protein product is CAISETVGQSYE. The complete CDR3 protein is CAISETVGQSYEQYF. The chain uses TRBV10-3 and TRBJ2-7; D gene uncertain. The CDR3 end falls 3 residues outside the read, so it is completed with the germline J gene. V shed 2 bases and J shed 4 bases, with 15 bases lying between them. Germline V gives CDR1 ENHRY, CDR2 SYGVKD. This CDR3 has 15 residues.

For this clone: The sequenced fragment ends 3 residues before the CDR3 boundary, so the rest is inferred from the germline J gene. The chain recombines TRBV20-1 with TRBJ2-3; TRBD2 agrees at 9 bases. V shed 5 bases, J shed 3 bases, and the junction held 12 bases outside the gene matches. There are 16 residues in the CDR3. Per the germline V gene, CDR1 is DFQATT and CDR2 is SNEGSKA (reference sequence). The part of the CDR3 DNA that was read is TGCAGTGCTCGCACCCCCCAGCGGGGGGCGACAGATACG. Protein: CSARTPQRGATDT. The whole CDR3 is CSARTPQRGATDTQYF.

Of note for this clone: Sequencing ends 3 residues short of the CDR3 end; the germline J gene provides the rest. The J gene is TRBJ1-2, the V gene TRBV30; 8 positions match TRBD1. The CDR3 runs to 13 residues. From germline, CDR1 is GTSNPN and CDR2 SVGIG (reference sequence). Incomplete CDR3 DNA: TGTGCCTGGCGGCGGACAGGGCCCTACGAC. It yields the protein CAWRRTGPYD. The CDR3, in full, reads CAWRRTGPYDYTF.

A word on this clone: The CDR3 is cut off 3 residues early in the read; its end comes from the germline J gene. V usage is TRBV5-1 and J usage is TRBJ2-5; 9 nucleotides agree with TRBD1. The CDR3 is 14 amino acids. J lost 4 bases, V lost 2 bases, and 3 bases had no gene match. Germline lookup yields CDR1 SGHRS and CDR2 YFSETQ. The sequenced part of the CDR3 DNA is TGCGCCAGCAGCTTACAGGGGGCAAGAGAGACC. It yields the protein CASSLQGARET. Given in full, the CDR3 is CASSLQGARETQYF.

With regard to this clone: The read ends 3 residues before the CDR3 terminus; that terminus is restored from the germline J gene. J is TRBJ1-1 and V is TRBV29-1; D perhaps matches TRBD1 (6 bases). The CDR3 contains 15 residues. Germline assignment: CDR1 SQVTM and CDR2 ANQGSEA. CDR3 DNA (partial): TGCAGCGTTGAGGGGGGGAGTCGGGGGGGCCTCGAA. This gives the protein CSVEGGSRGGLE. The CDR3, in full, reads CSVEGGSRGGLEAFF.

On this clone itself: The read ends 3 residues early relative to the CDR3; the germline J gene fills the gap. The chain is built from TRBV6-2 or TRBV6-3 and TRBJ2-2, with 7 nucleotides matching TRBD2. V lost 6 bases and J lost 3; bases outside the gene matches: 10. CDR3 length equals 16 residues. Germline-derived CDR1 and CDR2 are MNHEY and SVGEGT. Here the CDR3 reads CASSNPGGRDTGELFF. The sequenced part of the CDR3 DNA is TGTGCCAGCAGCAACCCCGGGGGGAGGGACACCGGGGAG.

A word on this clone: The CDR3 end lies 3 residues beyond the end of the read and is filled in from the germline J gene. The V and J genes are TRBV7-2 and TRBJ1-2; 7 positions match TRBD1. The germline V gene has CDR1 SGHTA and CDR2 FQGNSA. This CDR3 contains 12 residues. CDR3 sequence reads: CASSSVGGGYTF. The CDR3 bases that were read are TGTGCCAGCAGCTCAGTAGGGGGCGGC.

With respect to this clone: The CDR3 end lies 3 residues beyond the end of the read and is filled in from the germline J gene. The chain has TRBV7-9 and TRBJ2-7, with D possibly being TRBD1 (6 bases). Germline lookup yields CDR1 SEHNR and CDR2 FQNEAQ (reference sequence). CDR3 length equals 13 residues. Trimming took 5 bases from V and 5 from J, leaving 13 bases between them. CDR3 DNA, as far as it was read: TGTGCCAGCAGCCGACAGGATTCTCACGAG. Its translation is CASSRQDSHE. The entire CDR3 is CASSRQDSHEQYF.

Comments on this clone: Read sequence stops 3 residues before the CDR3 end, and the germline J gene provides the missing end. The genes are TRBV28 and TRBJ2-5, with a tentative D call TRBD2 (5 bases). This CDR3 has 16 residues. V lost 4 bases and J lost 4, with 19 bases in between. Per germline, CDR1 MDHEN and CDR2 SYDVKM. CDR3 sequence reads: CASSSPGYITRETQYF. CDR3 bases read: TGTGCCAGCAGTTCGCCGGGGTACATAACCCGAGAGACC. Complete variable domain (other parts from reference TRBV28 and TRBJ2-5): DVKVTQSSRYLVKRTGEKVFLECVQDMDHENMFWYRQDPGLGLRLIYFSYDVKMKEKGDIPEGYSVSREKKERFSLILESASTNQTSMYLCASSSPGYITRETQYFGPGTRLLVL.

This clone is classed as medium-sized (0.01 to 0.1%) by frequency. Read data end 3 residues before the CDR3 end; the end is taken from the germline J gene. The V gene is TRBV19, the J gene TRBJ2-6; 11 bases are a match to TRBD2. Trimming took 6 bases from V and 0 from J; bases not matched to a gene: 13. The CDR3 covers 20 residues. Germline CDR1 is LNHDA and CDR2 is SQIVND (reference sequence). CDR3 residues: CASRGGQTSGAFSGANVLTF. The CDR3 bases that were read are TGTGCCAGTAGGGGAGGCCAGACTAGCGGGGCATTCTCTGGGGCCAACGTC.

Turning to this clone: The read ends 3 residues shy of where the CDR3 ends; the end is completed using the germline J gene. The chain links TRBV11-2 to TRBJ1-6, with 7 positions matching TRBD1. There are 15 residues in the CDR3. Germline CDR1 is SGHAT and CDR2 is FQNNGV. J was trimmed by 7 bases and V by 4 bases; bases with no gene match: 7. Incomplete CDR3 DNA: TGTGCCAGCAGCTCGGTACAGGGGAAGAATTCACCC. Translated, it gives CASSSVQGKNSP. The entire CDR3 protein is CASSSVQGKNSPLHF.

With respect to this clone: The observed sequence ends 3 residues before the CDR3 terminus, with the missing tail filled in from the germline J gene. The chain is built from TRBV28 and TRBJ1-1; D is unclear. CDR3 length equals 14 residues. V dropped 6 bases and J dropped 0 bases, with 11 bases sitting between them. Germline values: CDR1 MDHEN, CDR2 SYDVKM. The covered CDR3 bases are TGTGCCAGCAGCCCCGTGAGCGTGAACACTGAA. Translating gives CASSPVSVNTE. The CDR3 as a whole reads CASSPVSVNTEAFF.

The sequenced CDR3 bases are TGCAGCGTTCAACTTACGGGGGGATTTGCT. Protein sequence: CSVQLTGGFA. In full, the CDR3 reads CSVQLTGGFAAFF. The chain couples TRBV29-1 to TRBJ1-1; possibly TRBD1 for D (5 bases). The missing CDR3 end, 3 residues past where the read stops, is filled in from the germline J gene. Per germline, CDR1 SQVTM and CDR2 ANQGSEA. This CDR3 has 13 amino acids.

Details on this clone: The sequenced fragment ends 3 residues before the CDR3 boundary, so the rest is inferred from the germline J gene. The J gene is TRBJ2-5, the V gene TRBV5-6, with D possibly matching TRBD1 (6 bases). Germline CDR1 is SGHDT and CDR2 is YYEEEE. There are 13 residues in the CDR3. The sequenced part of the CDR3 DNA is TGTGCCAGCAGCTGGGACACCACAGATACC. This codes for CASSWDTTDT. The whole CDR3 sequence is CASSWDTTDTQYF.

Measured by frequency, this clone is medium-sized. The read ends 3 residues shy of where the CDR3 ends; the end is completed using the germline J gene. This chain links TRBV7-9 with TRBJ2-1; TRBD1 might be the D (6 bases). The length of the CDR3 is 12 residues. The V end was cut by 4 bases, the J end by 5 bases, with 6 bases between. Per germline, CDR1 SEHNR and CDR2 FQNEAQ (reference sequence). This CDR3 is CASSWDNNEQFF. CDR3 bases read: TGTGCCAGCAGCTGGGACAACAATGAG.

On this clone: The read finishes 3 residues shy of the CDR3 end, and the germline J gene is used to complete it. The chain links TRBV19 to TRBJ2-2, with 12 bases aligning to TRBD2. CDR3 size: 18 residues. J lost 3 bases, V lost 3 bases, and 8 bases had no gene match. Germline loops: CDR1 LNHDA, CDR2 SQIVND (reference sequence). The covered CDR3 bases are TGTGCCAGTAGTATTTTCCTGACTAGCGGGAGTTACACCGGGGAG. It encodes CASSIFLTSGSYTGE. The whole CDR3 reads CASSIFLTSGSYTGELFF.

Notes on this clone: The read stops 3 residues short of the end of the CDR3; the missing end is completed from the germline J gene. V is TRBV7-7 and J is TRBJ2-2, with D possibly TRBD1 on 5 matching bases. CDR1 and CDR2 from the germline V gene are SSHAT and FNYEAQ (reference sequence). V lost 5 bases, J lost 2 bases, and 12 bases lay in between. The CDR3 spans 15 residues. CDR3 amino acids: CASSQWTTNTGELFF. The DNA read from the CDR3 is TGTGCCAGCAGCCAATGGACAACTAACACCGGGGAG.

Worth noting for this clone: The missing CDR3 end, 3 residues past where the read stops, is filled in from the germline J gene. J is TRBJ1-1 and V is TRBV19; D gene uncertain. The V gene lost 5 bases and the J gene lost 0 bases, with 10 bases spanning the gap. There are 14 residues in the CDR3. Looked up from germline, CDR1 is LNHDA and CDR2 is SQIVND (reference sequence). CDR3 bases read: TGTGCCAGTAGTTTGGTCAGTCTGAACACTGAA. It encodes CASSLVSLNTE. The entire CDR3 reads CASSLVSLNTEAFF.